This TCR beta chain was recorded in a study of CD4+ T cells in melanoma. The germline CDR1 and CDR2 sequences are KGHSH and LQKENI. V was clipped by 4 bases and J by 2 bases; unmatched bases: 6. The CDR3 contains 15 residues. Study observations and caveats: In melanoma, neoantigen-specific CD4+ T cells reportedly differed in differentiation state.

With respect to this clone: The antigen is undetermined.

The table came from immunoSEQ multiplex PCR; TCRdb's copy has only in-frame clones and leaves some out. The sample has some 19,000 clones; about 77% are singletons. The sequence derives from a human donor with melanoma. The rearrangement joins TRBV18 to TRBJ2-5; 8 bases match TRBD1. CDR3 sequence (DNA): TGTGCCAGCTCACTTCGACAGGGGTGGCAAGAGACCCAGTACTTC. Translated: CASSLRQGWQETQYF.